This entry lists 31 T cell receptor beta chains sequenced from one sample in a study of regulatory T cells in long-lasting Graves disease. Construction of the TCR beta libraries employed iRepertoire HTBI primers in conjunction with Arm-PCR of CDR3 regions. TCRdb processed the multiplex PCR reads anew with MiXCR; each CDR3 protein has one entry. Among 600,000 to 850,000 distinct CDR3 sequences listed, about 30% were seen once. Documented time point: persistent/refractory GD, antithyroid drugs over 5 years with positive TRAb. Isolated PBMC RNA provided the starting material for the TCR library. The sample was peripheral blood mononuclear cells (PBMCs), taken when the disease was refractory, from a patient treated with antithyroid drugs. The receptors originated from a female donor with Graves disease.

This clonotype was seen once. This chain uses TRBV5-4 with TRBJ1-2; 7 bases are shared with TRBD1. CDR1 is SGHNT and CDR2 is YYREEE in the germline V gene (reference sequence). Losses at the gene ends were 0 bases for V and 8 bases for J; bases not matched to a gene: 7. This CDR3 contains 14 residues. The DNA of the CDR3 is TGTGCCAGCAGCTTGGCTTACAGGGGCCGAGGCTACACCTTC. This gives the protein CASSLAYRGRGYTF.

V is TRBV5-6 and J is TRBJ2-2, with 10 bases matching TRBD2. This CDR3 is 16 amino acids long. V trimming: 4 bases; J trimming: 4 bases; junction bases outside the gene matches: 7. Germline V gene sequence: CDR1 SGHDT, CDR2 YYEEEE. The CDR3 reads CASSRLEREGTGELFF. The CDR3 nucleotides are TGTGCCAGCAGCCGCCTCGAGCGGGAGGGCACCGGGGAGCTGTTTTTT.

Ten or more counts support this clonotype. V and J are TRBV2 and TRBJ2-2; D ambiguous. V lost 6 bases and J 8 bases, leaving 10 bases between the germline ends. Germline assignment: CDR1 SNHLY and CDR2 FYNNEI. The CDR3 extends over 12 amino acids. The CDR3 region has the DNA TGTGCCAGCAGCCCCGACTTGGGGGAGCTGTTTTTT. Encoded protein: CASSPDLGELFF.

There are a few counts of this clonotype. The V gene is TRBV19, the J gene TRBJ1-1; D might be TRBD1 (6 bases). CDR1 and CDR2 from the germline V gene are LNHDA and SQIVND (reference sequence). Trimming pared 5 bases from V and 1 base from J, leaving 14 bases between. CDR3 size: 15 residues. The CDR3 coding sequence is TGTGCCAGTAGTCCTACGGGGGCGGCGAACACTGAAGCTTTCTTT. This gives the protein CASSPTGAANTEAFF.

The chain has TRBV20-1 and TRBJ1-1, with 9 bases aligning to TRBD1. Germline CDR1 is DFQATT and CDR2 is SNEGSKA (reference sequence). This CDR3 spans 13 amino acids. After removal of 6 bases from V and 4 bases from J, the junction contained 6 bases not matched to a gene. The CDR3: CSAIQGAITEAFF. In nucleotides, the CDR3 is TGCAGTGCGATACAGGGGGCAATCACTGAAGCTTTCTTT.

This chain uses TRBV9 with TRBJ2-6; the D is unclear. The germline V and J ends were trimmed by 1 base and 4 bases, with 9 bases remaining between them. The CDR3 runs 15 residues. Germline V gives CDR1 SGDLS, CDR2 YYNGEE. CDR3 nucleotides: TGTGCCAGCAGCGTAAAGGGTGGAGGGGCCAACGTCCTGACTTTC. Its translation is CASSVKGGGANVLTF.

The CDR3 protein is CASSIDLETVSYGYTF. The CDR3, as DNA: TGTGCCAGTAGTATAGATCTGGAGACAGTTTCCTATGGCTACACCTTC. The V call is TRBV19, the J call TRBJ1-2; D may be TRBD1 (5 bases). CDR1 and CDR2 from the germline V gene are LNHDA and SQIVND (reference sequence). The ends were cut back, 0 bases at V and 4 bases at J, with 15 bases in the middle. This CDR3 has 16 amino acids. Supplemented by reference TRBV19 and TRBJ1-2, the full variable domain reads DGGITQSPKYLFRKEGQNVTLSCEQNLNHDAMYWYRQDPGQGLRLIYYSQIVNDFQKGDIAEGYSVSREKKESFPLTVTSAQKNPTAFYLCASSIDLETVSYGYTFGSGTRLTVV.

This clonotype has more than one count but fewer than ten. The chain has TRBV25-1 and TRBJ1-2; D uncertain. Germline V lookup: CDR1 MGHDK, CDR2 SYGVNS. CDR3 size: 16 residues. With 5 bases removed from V and 0 bases from J, the gap between germline ends came to 16 bases. The CDR3 protein is CASSPRGGSANYGYTF. The CDR3 DNA follows: TGTGCCAGCAGTCCCCGCGGAGGGAGCGCTAACTATGGCTACACCTTC.

The J gene is TRBJ1-6, the V gene TRBV6-1; no clear D gene. This CDR3 spans 17 amino acids. The V end lost 6 bases, the J end lost 5 bases, and 20 bases lay between the germline ends. CDR1 is MNHNS and CDR2 is SASEGT in the germline V gene. As DNA, the CDR3 is TGTGCCAGCAGGATGACTGTAGGGAGAAGGAATAATTCACCCCTCCACTTT. Translating gives CASRMTVGRRNNSPLHF.

This clonotype has ten or more counts. This chain uses TRBV29-1 with TRBJ1-2; TRBD1 matches 7 bases. CDR3 length: 12 residues. The V gene's germline CDR1 is SQVTM and CDR2 ANQGSEA. The CDR3 reads CSAMTGNYGYTF. CDR3 bases: TGCAGTGCTATGACAGGGAACTATGGCTACACCTTC.

This clonotype appeared a few times. This chain uses TRBV15 with TRBJ2-7; 8 bases match TRBD2. Trimming removed 0 bases from V and 6 bases from J; junction bases left unmatched: 7. Germline V gene lookup returns CDR1 LNHNV and CDR2 YYDKDF (reference sequence). This CDR3 is 15 amino acids long. CDR3 loop: CATSRDIAGNGEQYF. As DNA, the CDR3 is TGTGCCACCAGCAGAGATATAGCGGGAAATGGCGAGCAGTACTTC.

V usage is TRBV27 and J usage is TRBJ2-7; D not resolved. The CDR3 extends over 12 amino acids. Trimming took off 4 bases at V and 3 bases at J, with 7 bases between the two ends. CDR1 is MNHEY, CDR2 SMNVEV, per germline (reference sequence). CDR3 sequence: CASSSLNYEQYF. The CDR3, as DNA: TGTGCCAGCAGTTCCCTAAACTACGAGCAGTACTTC.

The J gene is TRBJ2-7, the V gene TRBV6-2 or TRBV6-3; D remains unclear. Trimming cost V 2 bases and J 3 bases, with 23 bases left between them. This CDR3 contains 18 residues. The germline V gene has CDR1 MNHEY and CDR2 SVGEGT. The CDR3, as DNA: TGTGCCAGCAGTTACGGGGTTCGCGGCTTCGGAAGTGACTACGAGCAGTACTTC. Protein sequence: CASSYGVRGFGSDYEQYF.

Ten or more counts support this clonotype. The V call is TRBV28, the J call TRBJ2-7; weak D call: TRBD2 (6 bases). Trimming pared 2 bases from V and 1 base from J, leaving 15 bases between. The germline gives CDR1 MDHEN, CDR2 SYDVKM. The CDR3 spans 16 residues. Here the CDR3 DNA reads TGTGCCAGCAGTTTACTGGGAAGCGGGTCGTCCTACGAGCAGTACTTC. Encoded protein: CASSLLGSGSSYEQYF.

This clonotype was observed at least ten times. Here the CDR3 DNA reads TGTGCCAGCAACTTAAGACAGGGAAACTATGGCTACACCTTC. It encodes CASNLRQGNYGYTF. The J gene is TRBJ1-2, the V gene TRBV28; 7 nucleotides line up with TRBD1. The germline V gene encodes CDR1 MDHEN and CDR2 SYDVKM. After removal of 7 bases from V and 2 bases from J, the junction contained 7 bases not matched to a gene. There are 14 residues in the CDR3.

This clonotype turned up a few times. This sequence joins TRBV2 and TRBJ1-1; D is possibly TRBD1 (6 bases). The CDR3 spans 15 residues. V was trimmed by 4 bases and J by 4 bases, leaving 16 bases between them. Germline V gene sequence: CDR1 SNHLY, CDR2 FYNNEI. CDR3 amino acids: CASSAALGASTEAFF. The DNA for the CDR3 is TGTGCCAGCAGTGCAGCGTTGGGGGCATCCACTGAAGCTTTCTTT. Complete variable domain (other parts from reference TRBV2 and TRBJ1-1): EPEVTQTPSHQVTQMGQEVILRCVPISNHLYFYWYRQILGQKVEFLVSFYNNEISEKSEIFDDQFSVERPDGSNFTLKIRSTKLEDSAMYFCASSAALGASTEAFFGQGTRLTVV.

The rearrangement links TRBV6-2 or TRBV6-3 to TRBJ2-7, with TRBD2 as a possible D gene (6 bases). Germline lookup yields CDR1 MNHEY and CDR2 SVGEGT. The CDR3 extends over 15 amino acids. V was pared by 0 bases and J by 4 bases, with 13 bases between. The DNA of the CDR3 is TGTGCCAGCAGTTACTCGGTAGCGGCTACTTACGAGCAGTACTTC. Protein product: CASSYSVAATYEQYF.

This clonotype showed up just a few times. The junction differs from germline at one of its ends, possibly a read error. This sequence joins TRBV12-3 or TRBV12-4 and TRBJ2-7; D is unresolved. The CDR3 is made up of 15 amino acids. CDR3 sequence: CASSVVDRSSYEQYF. The CDR3 bases are TGCGCCAGCAGCGTAGTTGACCGGAGCTCCTACGAGCAGTACTTC.

This clonotype was seen a few times. The V and J genes are TRBV6-1 and TRBJ1-2; a possible D gene is TRBD1 (6 bases). Germline V CDR1 and CDR2: MNHNS, SASEGT. V gave up 9 bases and J gave up 4 bases, with 18 bases separating them. The CDR3 spans 14 residues. CDR3 nucleotides: TGTGCCAGTGGCCGGGCGGGGGCGACCTATGGCTACACCTTC. Its translation is CASGRAGATYGYTF.

This clonotype was counted many times. J is TRBJ1-1 and V is TRBV6-1; a weak D match, TRBD1 (5 bases). V was pared by 6 bases and J by 5 bases, with 10 bases between. Germline V gives CDR1 MNHNS, CDR2 SASEGT. The CDR3 length is 12 residues. DNA of the CDR3: TGTGCCAGCAGGGGTACAGGAACTGAAGCTTTCTTT. This sequence encodes CASRGTGTEAFF.

The V and J genes are TRBV20-1 and TRBJ2-7; the match to TRBD2 covers 11 bases. V trimming: 6 bases; J trimming: 2 bases; junction bases outside the gene matches: 9. This CDR3 has 15 residues. In germline, CDR1 is DFQATT, CDR2 SNEGSKA (reference sequence). In DNA, the CDR3 is TGCAGTGCGGAACTCGGGACTAGCGGAACCTACGAGCAGTACTTC. This encodes CSAELGTSGTYEQYF.

This clonotype was counted ten times or more. The V and J genes are TRBV6-1 and TRBJ1-2; 8 nucleotides agree with TRBD1. CDR1 and CDR2 (germline): MNHNS, SASEGT. V dropped 3 bases and J dropped 8; count of bases not matched to a gene: 2. CDR3 length equals 12 residues. For the CDR3, the DNA is TGTGCCAGCAGTGACGACAGGGGAGGCTACACCTTC. Its protein product is CASSDDRGGYTF.

The rearrangement uses TRBV19 and TRBJ1-1; TRBD1 matches at 8 bases. V lost 6 bases, J lost 5 bases, and 14 bases stayed unmatched. This CDR3 comprises 16 residues. The germline V gene has CDR1 LNHDA and CDR2 SQIVND (reference sequence). This CDR3 reads CASSRLTGGRSTEAFF. The CDR3 DNA sequence: TGTGCCAGTAGCCGCCTCACAGGGGGTAGGTCAACTGAAGCTTTCTTT.

V gene TRBV10-3 combines with J gene TRBJ2-1; 7 bases map to TRBD1. Unmatched junction bases numbered 4, after V lost 3 bases and J lost 2 bases. The CDR3 is 15 residues long. Germline V gene sequence: CDR1 ENHRY, CDR2 SYGVKD. As DNA, the CDR3 is TGTGCCATCAGTGACCCGCAGGGGGCCTACAATGAGCAGTTCTTC. As protein: CAISDPQGAYNEQFF.

This clonotype was observed a few times. At one end, the junction sequence differs from germline, possibly due to a read error. The CDR3 nucleotides read TGTGCCAGCAGAGAAGGACGGAACTCTGGAAACACCATATATTTT. It is translated as CASREGRNSGNTIYF. The chain is built from TRBV6-1 and TRBJ1-3; no reliable D call. CDR1 and CDR2 from the germline V gene are MNHNS and SASEGT. The CDR3 consists of 15 residues.

The table lists this clonotype with a few counts. The rearrangement uses TRBV28 and TRBJ1-1; tentative D call: TRBD1 (6 bases). The CDR3 is made up of 14 amino acids. V was trimmed by 6 bases and J by 1 base, leaving 12 bases between them. The germline V gene encodes CDR1 MDHEN and CDR2 SYDVKM. CDR3 DNA: TGTGCCAGCAGGACAGGCGATTGGAACACTGAAGCTTTCTTT. Encoded protein: CASRTGDWNTEAFF.

This clonotype was picked up many times. V gene TRBV2 combines with J gene TRBJ1-6; TRBD1 aligns across 7 bases. Germline V gene lookup returns CDR1 SNHLY and CDR2 FYNNEI. V dropped 6 bases and J dropped 9; count of bases not matched to a gene: 14. The CDR3 is made up of 16 amino acids. CDR3 amino acids: CASRVSTGRNGSPLHF. CDR3 nucleotide sequence: TGTGCCAGCAGAGTCTCGACAGGGAGGAACGGTTCACCCCTCCACTTT.

The chain carries TRBV19 and TRBJ2-7; 9 bases line up with TRBD1. CDR3 length equals 15 residues. Trimming at V came to 6 bases and at J to 1 base, leaving 7 bases not matched to a gene. CDR1 is LNHDA, CDR2 SQIVND, per germline (reference sequence). In DNA form, the CDR3 reads TGTGCCAGTAGCCAACCCGGACAGGGGTCCTACGAGCAGTACTTC. This translates into CASSQPGQGSYEQYF.

A few counts support this clonotype. This chain links TRBV20-1 with TRBJ2-7, with TRBD2 matching over 10 bases. The germline gives CDR1 DFQATT, CDR2 SNEGSKA (reference sequence). V shed 0 bases and J 5 bases; nucleotides not matched to a gene: 10. The CDR3 is made up of 16 amino acids. As DNA, the CDR3 is TGCAGTGCTAGAGACCTAGCGGGAGTCAGGGTGGACGAGCAGTACTTC. Its translation is CSARDLAGVRVDEQYF.

The DNA for the CDR3 is TGTGCCAGTAGTATAGCGGGTATGAGCAATCAGCCCCAGCATTTT. Translation gives CASSIAGMSNQPQHF. The chain has TRBV19 and TRBJ1-5; D is ambiguous. Trimming removed 1 base at V and 1 base at J, with 8 bases between. This CDR3 region has 15 residues. Germline CDR1 reads LNHDA; CDR2 reads SQIVND (reference sequence).

The chain recombines TRBV3-1 with TRBJ2-5; D assignment may be TRBD1 or TRBD2 (7 bases each). V lost 0 bases to trimming and J lost 5 bases, with 16 bases between them. Looked up from germline, CDR1 is LGHDT and CDR2 is YNNKEL (reference sequence). This CDR3 comprises 16 residues. Written as DNA, the CDR3 is TGTGCCAGCAGCCAAGATGGTAACAGGGGAGGGGAGACCCAGTACTTC. This translates into CASSQDGNRGGETQYF.